These 7 T cell receptor beta chains share one sample of origin, sequenced in a study of control samples from healthy donors and cancer patients. Profiled with immunoSEQ multiplex PCR; TCRdb holds only in-frame clones, not every one. The sample lists about 130,000 clones, 92% seen once, with 2.1% in the top ten. Sequencing was carried out using blood. These receptors were collected from a woman aged 45-65 years in good health.

On this clone: Other DNA sequences from this sample encode an identical CDR3 as well. This chain joins TRBV28 and TRBJ2-7, with TRBD1 identical over 7 bases. This CDR3 region has 14 residues. V trimming: 6 bases; J trimming: 4 bases; junction bases outside the gene matches: 9. Germline V gene sequence: CDR1 MDHEN, CDR2 SYDVKM. This chain's CDR3 is CASSTGQTGYEQYF. For the CDR3, the DNA is TGTGCCAGCAGCACGGGACAGACTGGGTACGAGCAGTACTTC.

This sequence joins TRBV25-1 and TRBJ1-5, with D maybe TRBD1 (6 bases). Germline V CDR1 and CDR2: MGHDK, SYGVNS. The CDR3 is 17 amino acids. Trimming pared 7 bases from V and 7 bases from J, leaving 26 bases between. The chain's CDR3 is CASNAVGAGGALQPQHF. The CDR3 bases are TGTGCCAGCAACGCAGTCGGGGCGGGGGGCGCATTACAGCCCCAGCATTTT.

V and J are TRBV15 and TRBJ1-4; 9 bases agree with TRBD1. Germline CDR1 is LNHNV and CDR2 is YYDKDF (reference sequence). V dropped 5 bases and J dropped 4; count of bases not matched to a gene: 8. The CDR3 runs to 16 residues. As DNA, the CDR3 is TGTGCCACCAGCCCCACCGGGACAGGGAATAATGAAAAACTGTTTTTT. Its protein product is CATSPTGTGNNEKLFF.

This chain links TRBV10-3 with TRBJ1-2, with D uncertain. CDR1 is ENHRY, CDR2 SYGVKD, per germline. Trimming took off 10 bases at V and 2 bases at J, with 8 bases between the two ends. This CDR3 contains 11 residues. The CDR3 loop is CASTENYGYTF. CDR3 DNA: TGTGCCAGCACAGAGAACTATGGCTACACCTTC.

This clone was seen just once. The rearrangement links TRBV7-2 to TRBJ2-2; D gene uncertain. Germline values: CDR1 SGHTA, CDR2 FQGNSA. V lost 5 bases to trimming and J lost 3 bases, with 4 bases between them. The CDR3 loop spans 12 amino acids. As DNA, the CDR3 is TGTGCCAGCAGCCGAGACACCGGGGAGCTGTTTTTT. As protein: CASSRDTGELFF.

This chain uses TRBV6-5 with TRBJ2-7; TRBD2 agrees at 10 bases. Germline V gives CDR1 MNHEY, CDR2 SVGAGI. The CDR3 length is 14 residues. With 9 bases clipped from V and 1 base from J, the junction kept 6 bases outside the gene matches. The CDR3 is CASKPAGGSYEQYF. For the CDR3, the DNA is TGTGCCAGTAAGCCAGCGGGAGGGTCCTACGAGCAGTACTTC.

The J gene is TRBJ1-1, the V gene TRBV28; D may be TRBD1 (5 bases). Trimming removed 7 bases at V and 0 bases at J, with 18 bases between. Germline CDR1 MDHEN, CDR2 SYDVKM. This CDR3 spans 16 amino acids. CDR3 DNA sequence: TGTGCCAGCACCCCTTCGTTGGGAGGGGTGAACACTGAAGCTTTCTTT. Translation: CASTPSLGGVNTEAFF.